This TCR beta chain was sequenced for a study of Graves' ophthalmopathy and Graves' hyperthyroidism. Those donors who had ophthalmopathy presented with moderate-to-severe activity, a CAS of ≥3, a NOSPECS of ≥4 and a duration under 3 months. Other autoimmune disease, uncontrolled infection, pregnancy and lactation led to exclusion. Diagnosis was based on clinical symptoms, serum thyroxine, TRAb, thyroid ultrasound and orbital computed tomography. From RNA, the CDR3 regions of TCR beta chains were amplified and sequenced. HTBI-primed first-round RT-PCR preceded second-round multiplex PCR. TCRdb reprocessed the multiplex PCR reads via MiXCR and lists one record per CDR3 protein. The sample shows over 650,000 distinct CDR3 sequences, just over 40% of them seen only once. This clonotype was observed at least ten times. What it binds is unknown. The V and J ends lost 5 bases and 0 bases respectively, with 7 bases between them. The CDR3 runs to 13 residues. Germline assignment: CDR1 SGHAT and CDR2 FQNNGV.

General study findings and limits: Both a roughly 68% sensitivity and an approximately 72% specificity characterized the model's predictions of ophthalmopathy progression.

This sequence originates from an adult man with Graves' ophthalmopathy. J is TRBJ2-5 and V is TRBV11-2; D call uncertain. Sequences were obtained from peripheral blood. The CDR3 nucleotides read TGTGCCAGCAGCGACGGACACCAAGAGACCCAGTACTTC. This codes for CASSDGHQETQYF.